This T cell receptor beta chain derives from a study of CD8 T cells in ankylosing spondylitis. Study findings and constraints: Reported data indicate significant enrichment of disease-linked clones within matched ankylosing spondylitis synovial fluid. There was a TCR beta motif, made of several highly homologous variants, that appeared characteristic of ankylosing spondylitis blood. Disease-linked clones bore a CD8+ phenotype and were relatively rare in peripheral blood. Past research had described some motif variants in reactive arthritis synovial fluid and blood.

For TCR beta, libraries came from quantitative 5'-RACE with molecular barcodes. TCRdb reprocessed the 5' RACE reads via MiXCR and lists one record per CDR3 protein. The table includes 670,000 or so distinct CDR3 sequences, about 20% detected once. The table lists this clonotype with a few counts. Its specificity is not known. The TCR sequence derives from a male donor with ankylosing spondylitis. Specimen: blood, either unsorted or a sorted T cell fraction (not recorded which).

The CDR3, as DNA: TGTGCCAGCAGGGCCGGGACAGGGGCCACCGGGGAGCTGTTTTTT. It yields the protein CASRAGTGATGELFF. The chain employs TRBV2 and TRBJ2-2; 10 nucleotides align to TRBD1. With 6 bases clipped from V and 4 bases from J, the junction kept 5 bases outside the gene matches. This CDR3 is built from 15 residues. The germline CDR1 and CDR2 sequences are SNHLY and FYNNEI.